Following are 19 T cell receptor beta chains from one sample sequenced in a study of blood T cell repertoires in COVID-19. Only in-frame clones appear in the TCRdb table, and some are missing; sequencing was by immunoSEQ multiplex PCR. The sample holds about 75,000 clones, about 87% seen once. Input material: peripheral blood. All receptors come from a woman aged 70-85 years with acute or convalescent COVID-19.

The V gene is TRBV7-3, the J gene TRBJ1-1; tentatively, D is TRBD1 (6 bases). The CDR3 length is 14 residues. Germline V gene sequence: CDR1 SGHTA, CDR2 FQGTGA. Trimming stripped 5 bases from V and 3 bases from J, with 13 bases between. CDR3: CASSPLGGYTEAFF. The CDR3 DNA follows: TGTGCCAGCAGCCCACTAGGGGGTTACACTGAAGCTTTCTTT.

The J gene is TRBJ1-1, the V gene TRBV5-4; 7 bases map to TRBD1. The trim removed 3 bases at V and 5 bases at J, leaving 7 bases unmatched. This CDR3 comprises 14 residues. Germline V gene lookup returns CDR1 SGHNT and CDR2 YYREEE (reference sequence). CDR3: CASSSEIQGTEAFF. CDR3 nucleotides: TGTGCCAGCAGCTCAGAAATACAGGGGACTGAAGCTTTCTTT.

This chain connects TRBV7-9 to TRBJ2-7, with TRBD2 identical over 12 bases. Per the germline V gene, CDR1 is SEHNR and CDR2 is FQNEAQ (reference sequence). Trimming removed 4 bases from V and 0 bases from J; junction bases left unmatched: 10. This CDR3 comprises 18 residues. CDR3 DNA: TGTGCCAGCAGCTCTGGGACTAGCGGGCCCACTAGCTCCTACGAGCAGTACTTC. This codes for CASSSGTSGPTSSYEQYF.

This clone was found a few times. J is TRBJ2-5 and V is TRBV24-1; TRBD2 aligns across 7 bases. J gave up 1 base and V 2 bases, and 3 bases lay outside the gene matches. This CDR3 has 15 residues. Germline V lookup: CDR1 KGHDR, CDR2 SFDVKD. The CDR3 here is CATSDSREAQETQYF. The CDR3 DNA is TGTGCCACCAGTGATTCCCGGGAGGCCCAAGAGACCCAGTACTTC.

The chain is built from TRBV5-6 and TRBJ1-2, with 7 bases that match TRBD1. V lost 4 bases to trimming and J lost 0 bases; unmatched junction nucleotides: 6. Per the germline V gene, CDR1 is SGHDT and CDR2 is YYEEEE. The CDR3 runs 15 residues. For the CDR3, the DNA is TGTGCCAGCAGCCTTTTGGACAGGACTAACTATGGCTACACCTTC. Its translation is CASSLLDRTNYGYTF. Together with reference TRBV5-6 and TRBJ1-2, the CDR3 gives the full variable domain: DAGVTQSPTHLIKTRGQQVTLRCSPKSGHDTVSWYQQALGQGPQFIFQYYEEEERQRGNFPDRFSGHQFPNYSSELNVNALLLGDSALYLCASSLLDRTNYGYTFGSGTRLTVV.

This sequence joins TRBV13 and TRBJ1-4; 11 bases line up with TRBD1. V shed 4 bases and J 2 bases; nucleotides not matched to a gene: 6. The CDR3 spans 17 residues. CDR1 and CDR2 (germline): PRHDT, FYEKMQ (reference sequence). In DNA form, the CDR3 reads TGTGCCAGCAGCTCCCGAGGGGACAGGGGGACTAATGAAAAACTGTTTTTT. Translated: CASSSRGDRGTNEKLFF.

The chain uses TRBV4-1 and TRBJ2-7, with D maybe TRBD1 (5 bases). The CDR3 is 16 residues long. The V end lost 0 bases, the J end lost 3 bases, and 15 bases lay between the germline ends. CDR1 and CDR2 (germline): MGHRA, YSYEKL. The CDR3 sequence is CASSQDRGRVGYEQYF. The CDR3 DNA is TGCGCCAGCAGCCAAGATAGGGGCAGGGTTGGCTACGAGCAGTACTTC.

The chain links TRBV29-1 to TRBJ2-1, with 11 bases aligning to TRBD1. Germline values: CDR1 SQVTM, CDR2 ANQGSEA. CDR3 length: 14 amino acids. The V and J ends lost 5 bases and 2 bases, in that order; junction bases with no gene match: 2. Here the CDR3 DNA reads TGCAGCGTTATGGGACAGGGGGCCTACAATGAGCAGTTCTTC. This translates into CSVMGQGAYNEQFF.

The CDR3 nucleotides are TGTGCCAGCAGCCGTGGACAGGGAGAGACCCAGTACTTC. Its translation is CASSRGQGETQYF. The chain is built from TRBV4-2 and TRBJ2-5; 8 nucleotides align to TRBD1. The germline CDR1 and CDR2 sequences are LGHNA and YNFKEQ. The trim removed 4 bases at V and 4 bases at J, leaving 2 bases unmatched. The CDR3 has 13 amino acids.

This chain joins TRBV6-2 or TRBV6-3 and TRBJ2-7, with 9 bases aligning to TRBD1. V was clipped by 4 bases and J by 6 bases; unmatched bases: 10. The length of the CDR3 is 15 residues. Germline V gene lookup returns CDR1 MNHEY and CDR2 SVGEGT. The CDR3 sequence: CASSSRDRVLREQYF. In nucleotides, the CDR3 is TGTGCCAGCAGTTCTCGGGACAGGGTTTTACGCGAGCAGTACTTC.

The chain is built from TRBV13 and TRBJ1-1; D unresolved. The V end lost 4 bases, the J end lost 1 base, and 10 bases lay between the germline ends. The CDR3 extends over 14 amino acids. Germline V gene data show CDR1 as PRHDT and CDR2 as FYEKMQ (reference sequence). Here the CDR3 DNA reads TGTGCCAGCAGCTCGGGTCCCCCGAACACTGAAGCTTTCTTT. Residues: CASSSGPPNTEAFF.

The chain is built from TRBV9 and TRBJ2-7, with 7 bases lining up with TRBD1. The V segment lost 2 bases and the J segment 4 bases; nucleotides outside the gene matches: 6. The CDR3 has 14 residues. The germline CDR1 and CDR2 sequences are SGDLS and YYNGEE. CDR3 coding DNA: TGTGCCAGCAGCGTCGGGGACAGTCGGTACGAGCAGTACTTC. Protein: CASSVGDSRYEQYF.

V usage is TRBV4-1 and J usage is TRBJ1-3; D is uncertain. CDR1 is MGHRA, CDR2 YSYEKL, per germline. Trimming removed 0 bases at V and 3 bases at J, with 9 bases between. This CDR3 is built from 15 residues. The CDR3 sequence is CASSQDRGFGNTIYF. In DNA form, the CDR3 reads TGCGCCAGCAGCCAAGATCGAGGTTTTGGAAACACCATATATTTT.

The rearrangement uses TRBV7-9 and TRBJ1-2; 9 nucleotides align to TRBD1. The CDR3 runs 14 residues. Germline V gene data show CDR1 as SEHNR and CDR2 as FQNEAQ (reference sequence). Unmatched junction bases numbered 6, after V lost 3 bases and J lost 7 bases. In nucleotides, the CDR3 is TGTGCCAGCAGCTTCTGGACAGGGGAATTTGGCTACACCTTC. Translation gives CASSFWTGEFGYTF.

The J gene is TRBJ2-7, the V gene TRBV13; 12 nucleotides match TRBD2. V shed 8 bases and J 7 bases; nucleotides not matched to a gene: 9. Germline CDR1 and CDR2: PRHDT and FYEKMQ (reference sequence). The CDR3 sequence is 14 residues long. CDR3 nucleotides: TGTGCCAGCGAGGGACTAGCGGGCCGTCGGGAGCAGTACTTC. It translates to CASEGLAGRREQYF.

The gene calls are TRBV9 and TRBJ1-2; unclear D gene. The CDR3 spans 13 residues. Deletions cut 0 bases from V and 8 bases from J, with 11 bases between. Germline V gives CDR1 SGDLS, CDR2 YYNGEE. The CDR3 DNA follows: TGTGCCAGCAGCGTAGGACTGTCCTTGGGCTACACCTTC. Its protein product is CASSVGLSLGYTF.

The chain carries TRBV30 and TRBJ1-6; no clear D gene. This CDR3 has 15 residues. In germline, CDR1 is GTSNPN, CDR2 SVGIG (reference sequence). Trimming cost V 2 bases and J 0 bases, with 8 bases left between them. The CDR3 coding sequence is TGTGCCTGGAGTCCGATCAGCTCCTATAATTCACCCCTCCACTTT. This gives the protein CAWSPISSYNSPLHF.

This chain uses TRBV6-5 with TRBJ1-1, with TRBD1 identical over 8 bases. J gave up 1 base and V 1 base, and 2 bases lay outside the gene matches. Per the germline V gene, CDR1 is MNHEY and CDR2 is SVGAGI. CDR3 length: 15 residues. The CDR3 nucleotides are TGTGCCAGCAGTTACTTTGGACAGGGGAACACTGAAGCTTTCTTT. This gives the protein CASSYFGQGNTEAFF.

V usage is TRBV7-8 and J usage is TRBJ2-3; D gene unclear. V dropped 1 base and J dropped 0 bases, with 11 bases sitting between them. CDR1 SGHVS and CDR2 FQNEAQ come from the germline V gene. The CDR3 sequence is 16 residues long. The CDR3 DNA sequence: TGTGCCAGCAGCTTAGGAGGAGCTTCGAGCACAGATACGCAGTATTTT. Encoded protein: CASSLGGASSTDTQYF.